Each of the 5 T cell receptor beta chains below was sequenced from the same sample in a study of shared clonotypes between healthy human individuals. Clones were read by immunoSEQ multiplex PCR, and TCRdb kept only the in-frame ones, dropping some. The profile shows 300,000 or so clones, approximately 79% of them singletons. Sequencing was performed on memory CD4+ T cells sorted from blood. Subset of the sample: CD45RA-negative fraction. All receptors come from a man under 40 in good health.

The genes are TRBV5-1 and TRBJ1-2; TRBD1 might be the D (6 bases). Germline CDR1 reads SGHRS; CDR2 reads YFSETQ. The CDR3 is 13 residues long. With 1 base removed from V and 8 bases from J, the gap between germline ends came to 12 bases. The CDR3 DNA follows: TGCGCCAGCAGCTTGCGGGGGGCTCGCGGCTACACCTTC. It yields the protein CASSLRGARGYTF.

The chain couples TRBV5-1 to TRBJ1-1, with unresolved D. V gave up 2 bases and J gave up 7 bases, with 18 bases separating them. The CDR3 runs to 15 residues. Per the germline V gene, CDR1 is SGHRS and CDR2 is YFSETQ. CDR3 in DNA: TGCGCCAGCAGCTTTGGCAGGTCCGATTTTGGTGAAGCTTTCTTT. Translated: CASSFGRSDFGEAFF.

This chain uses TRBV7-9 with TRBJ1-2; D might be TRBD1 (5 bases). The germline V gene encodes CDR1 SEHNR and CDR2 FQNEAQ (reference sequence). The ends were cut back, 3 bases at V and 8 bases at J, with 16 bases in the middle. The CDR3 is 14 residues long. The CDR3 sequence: CASSLGLPVKGYTF. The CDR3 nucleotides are TGTGCCAGCAGCTTGGGACTGCCCGTTAAAGGCTACACCTTC.

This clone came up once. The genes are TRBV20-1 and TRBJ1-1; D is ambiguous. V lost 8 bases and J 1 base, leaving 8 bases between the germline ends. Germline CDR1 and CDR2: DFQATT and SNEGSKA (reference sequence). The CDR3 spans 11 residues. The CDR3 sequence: CSRMGNTEAFF. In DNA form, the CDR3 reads TGCAGTAGAATGGGGAACACTGAAGCTTTCTTT.

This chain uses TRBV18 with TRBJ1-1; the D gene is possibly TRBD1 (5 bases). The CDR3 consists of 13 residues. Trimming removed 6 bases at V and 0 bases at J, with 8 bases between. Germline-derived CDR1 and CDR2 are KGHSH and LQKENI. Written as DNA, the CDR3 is TGTGCCAGCTCCCGGGACTTGAACACTGAAGCTTTCTTT. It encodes CASSRDLNTEAFF.